This T cell receptor (beta chain) originates from a study of blood T cell repertoires in COVID-19. Trimming removed 5 bases from V and 4 bases from J, with 11 bases in between. This CDR3 has 13 residues. In germline, CDR1 is PRHDT, CDR2 FYEKMQ (reference sequence). This clone was picked up one time. As handled by the study authors: Amplified reference gene primers provided the basis for estimating nucleated cell counts. Profiling relied on immunoSEQ multiplex PCR, and the TCRdb table lists in-frame clones only, not all of them. V and J calls and clone size follow that table, whereas D and trimming were derived from the DNA. Here the sample spans about 59,000 clones, 73% being singletons.

This TCR was sampled from a woman aged 45-59 years with active or convalescent COVID-19. The chain combines TRBV13 with TRBJ2-5, with D unclear. Sequencing was done on a sample of peripheral blood. CDR3 region: CASSPSPTETQYF. CDR3 sequence (DNA): TGTGCCAGCAGCCCGAGCCCCACAGAGACCCAGTACTTC.